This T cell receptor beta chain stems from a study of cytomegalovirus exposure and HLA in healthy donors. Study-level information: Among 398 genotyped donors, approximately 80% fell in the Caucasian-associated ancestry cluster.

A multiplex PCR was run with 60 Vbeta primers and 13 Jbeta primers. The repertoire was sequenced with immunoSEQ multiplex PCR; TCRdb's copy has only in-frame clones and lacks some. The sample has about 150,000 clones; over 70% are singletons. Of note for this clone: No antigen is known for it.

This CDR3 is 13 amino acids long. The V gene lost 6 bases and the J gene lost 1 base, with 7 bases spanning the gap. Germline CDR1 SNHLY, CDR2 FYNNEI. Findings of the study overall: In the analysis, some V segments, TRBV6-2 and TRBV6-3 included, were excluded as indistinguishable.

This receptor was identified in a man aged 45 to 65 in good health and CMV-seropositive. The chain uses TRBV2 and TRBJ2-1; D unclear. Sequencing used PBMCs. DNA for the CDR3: TGTGCCAGCAGCCGACTGTCCTACAATGAGCAGTTCTTC. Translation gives CASSRLSYNEQFF.